In its sample, the clone carrying this T cell receptor (beta chain) was seen a few times. What it recognizes is unknown. Looked up from germline, CDR1 is DFQATT and CDR2 is SNEGSKA (reference sequence). Trimming cost V 1 base and J 4 bases; bases outside gene matches: 3. CDR3 length: 15 residues. TCRdb re-called the RT-PCR reads with MiXCR, one entry per CDR3 protein. The repertoire has 650,000 to 850,000 distinct CDR3 sequences, approximately 15% of them found once; the top ten carry less than 7%. This entry belongs to a study of response to subunit inactivated influenza vaccine. The study, taken as a whole, reports: Only a handful of new T cells, the authors suggested, are recruited with each seasonal influenza vaccination.

The chain combines TRBV20-1 with TRBJ2-2; 10 positions agree with TRBD2. This TCR was recovered from a man aged 45-65 years who received an inactivated influenza vaccine. The starting material was PBMCs from blood, obtained roughly 15 days before vaccination. The CDR3 is CSARASGSPTGELFF. CDR3 nucleotides: TGCAGTGCTAGAGCTAGCGGGAGCCCCACCGGGGAGCTGTTTTTT.